Described below is a single T cell receptor beta chain sequence and its context. This table comes from immunoSEQ multiplex PCR, and its TCRdb copy is limited to in-frame clones, with some not included. The sample has about 260,000 clones, 86% seen once. The sample is drawn from a study of blood T cell repertoires in COVID-19. Across the study: T cells, B-cell-depleted T cells, or PBMCs supplied cDNA or gDNA.

V shed 0 bases and J shed 4 bases, with 10 bases lying between them. Germline V gives CDR1 MNHNY, CDR2 SVGAGI (reference sequence). The CDR3 sequence is 14 residues long. Membership in each cohort depended on participant-reported clinical history. Recovered participants had two consecutive negative NP/OP PCR tests, healthcare professional clearance, or symptom resolution. The sequence came from a woman between 45 and 60 years old who had recovered from COVID-19. The V and J genes are TRBV6-6 and TRBJ2-7, with D possibly being TRBD2 (6 bases). Sequenced sample: PBMCs or T cells enriched from blood (not recorded which). The DNA of the CDR3 is TGTGCCAGCAGTTACTCTCCGGGGAGGTACGAGCAGTACTTC. The encoded protein is CASSYSPGRYEQYF.